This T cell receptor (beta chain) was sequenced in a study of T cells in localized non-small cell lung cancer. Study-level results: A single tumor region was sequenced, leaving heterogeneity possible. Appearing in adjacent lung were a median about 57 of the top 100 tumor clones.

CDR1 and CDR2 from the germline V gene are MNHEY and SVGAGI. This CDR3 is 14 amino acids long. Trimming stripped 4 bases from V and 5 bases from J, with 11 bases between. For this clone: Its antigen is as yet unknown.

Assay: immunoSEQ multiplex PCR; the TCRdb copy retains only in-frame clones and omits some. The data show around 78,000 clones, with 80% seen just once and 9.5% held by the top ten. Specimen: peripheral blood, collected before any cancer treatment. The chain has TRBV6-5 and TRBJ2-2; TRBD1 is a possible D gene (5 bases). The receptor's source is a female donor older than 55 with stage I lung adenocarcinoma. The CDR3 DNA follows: TGTGCCAGCAGTTTTCAGGGTAGGACCGGGGAGCTGTTTTTT. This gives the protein CASSFQGRTGELFF.